These 30 T cell receptor beta chains came from one sample sequenced in a study of cytomegalovirus exposure and HLA in healthy donors. Method: immunoSEQ multiplex PCR; TCRdb's copy keeps in-frame clones and lacks some. The sample consists of more than 100,000 clones, approximately 90% of them appearing once. Source material: PBMCs. The receptors were gathered from a woman under 30 in good health and CMV-seropositive.

The chain joins TRBV4-3 to TRBJ2-1, with 8 nucleotides matching TRBD2. The germline V gene encodes CDR1 LGHNA and CDR2 YSLEER. The CDR3 has 16 residues. V shed 0 bases and J 7 bases; nucleotides not matched to a gene: 8. CDR3 in DNA: TGCGCCAGCAGCCAAGAAGGCGCGGGAGGTCTGAATGAGCAGTTCTTC. Protein sequence: CASSQEGAGGLNEQFF.

The V and J genes are TRBV27 and TRBJ1-5; D may be TRBD1 (6 bases). Germline-derived CDR1 and CDR2 are MNHEY and SMNVEV (reference sequence). CDR3 size: 15 residues. The ends were cut back, 1 base at V and 2 bases at J, with 9 bases in the middle. CDR3 DNA: TGTGCCAGCAGTTTATTACCAGGGGGCAATCAGCCCCAGCATTTT. This sequence encodes CASSLLPGGNQPQHF.

About this clone: One end of the junction fails to match germline, which may point to a read error. The chain combines TRBV11-3 with TRBJ1-1, with D possibly matching TRBD1 (6 bases). The germline V gene encodes CDR1 SGHNT and CDR2 YENEEA. CDR3 length equals 13 residues. The CDR3 protein is CASSLEEGGAMNF. CDR3 DNA: TGTGCCAGCAGCTTAGAAGAGGGGGGGGCGATGAACTTT.

The rearrangement joins TRBV7-9 to TRBJ1-5, with unresolved D. The CDR3 runs to 14 residues. The V end was cut by 5 bases, the J end by 2 bases, with 10 bases between. Germline lookup yields CDR1 SEHNR and CDR2 FQNEAQ (reference sequence). The CDR3: CASSQDIGNQPQHF. The CDR3 region has the DNA TGTGCCAGCAGCCAAGACATCGGCAATCAGCCCCAGCATTTT.

This clone was observed a single time. The genes are TRBV7-9 and TRBJ1-2, with unresolved D. This CDR3 is built from 14 residues. Trimming pared 4 bases from V and 1 base from J, leaving 10 bases between. CDR1 and CDR2 from the germline V gene are SEHNR and FQNEAQ (reference sequence). This CDR3 reads CASSSYSLNYGYTF. The DNA of the CDR3 is TGTGCCAGCAGCTCCTACAGCCTTAACTATGGCTACACCTTC.

The chain combines TRBV2 with TRBJ2-6; D remains ambiguous. Germline loops: CDR1 SNHLY, CDR2 FYNNEI. CDR3 length: 15 amino acids. V lost 7 bases to trimming and J lost 2 bases, with 12 bases between them. The CDR3 loop reads CASILTTPGANVLTF. The CDR3 nucleotides read TGTGCCAGCATTCTTACTACTCCTGGGGCCAACGTCCTGACTTTC.

This chain links TRBV7-3 with TRBJ1-1, with no clear D. The CDR3 contains 14 residues. The V end was cut by 1 base, the J end by 1 base, with 7 bases between. CDR1 is SGHTA, CDR2 FQGTGA, per germline. This CDR3 is CASSLSPENTEAFF. The CDR3 DNA reads as TGTGCCAGCAGCTTAAGTCCAGAGAACACTGAAGCTTTCTTT.

The chain employs TRBV9 and TRBJ1-1; the D gene is possibly TRBD1 (5 bases). CDR1 is SGDLS and CDR2 is YYNGEE in the germline V gene. This CDR3 spans 15 amino acids. V lost 3 bases to trimming and J lost 0 bases, with 12 bases between them. The CDR3 protein is CASSGPPGMNTEAFF. CDR3 bases: TGTGCCAGCAGCGGGCCCCCAGGGATGAACACTGAAGCTTTCTTT.

The J gene is TRBJ2-7, the V gene TRBV6-1; 7 nucleotides agree with TRBD1. The CDR3 is 14 residues long. J gave up 9 bases and V 5 bases, and 13 bases lay outside the gene matches. Germline V gene lookup returns CDR1 MNHNS and CDR2 SASEGT. DNA of the CDR3: TGTGCCAGCAGTAACCCGGGACAGCCATCGGGGCAGTACTTC. Translation: CASSNPGQPSGQYF.

This clone was detected once. The rearrangement uses TRBV19 and TRBJ2-3; D ambiguous. Trimming took 10 bases from V and 0 from J, leaving 11 bases between them. The V gene's germline CDR1 is LNHDA and CDR2 SQIVND (reference sequence). CDR3 length: 13 amino acids. This chain's CDR3 is CAMATTSTDTQYF. The DNA of the CDR3 is TGTGCCATGGCGACAACCAGCACAGATACGCAGTATTTT.

This chain connects TRBV5-1 to TRBJ2-3, with 8 bases matching TRBD1. The ends lost 3 bases at V and 3 bases at J; junction bases unmatched: 6. Germline CDR1 SGHRS, CDR2 YFSETQ. The CDR3 contains 15 residues. The CDR3 DNA sequence: TGCGCCAGCAGCTCGACAGGGGACGGGACAGATACGCAGTATTTT. It specifies CASSSTGDGTDTQYF. Complete variable domain (other parts from reference TRBV5-1 and TRBJ2-3): KAGVTQTPRYLIKTRGQQVTLSCSPISGHRSVSWYQQTPGQGLQFLFEYFSETQRNKGNFPGRFSGRQFSNSRSEMNVSTLELGDSALYLCASSSTGDGTDTQYFGPGTRLTVL.

This sequence joins TRBV2 and TRBJ2-3; D possibly corresponds to TRBD2 (5 bases). V was trimmed by 2 bases and J by 0 bases, leaving 15 bases between them. The CDR3 has 17 residues. The germline V gene has CDR1 SNHLY and CDR2 FYNNEI. The CDR3 loop is CASSEFSGLRSTDTQYF. The CDR3 DNA is TGTGCCAGCAGTGAATTCTCTGGACTCCGCAGCACAGATACGCAGTATTTT. Looking up the rest from reference TRBV2 and TRBJ2-3 gives the full variable domain: EPEVTQTPSHQVTQMGQEVILRCVPISNHLYFYWYRQILGQKVEFLVSFYNNEISEKSEIFDDQFSVERPDGSNFTLKIRSTKLEDSAMYFCASSEFSGLRSTDTQYFGPGTRLTVL.

This clone was detected a few times. The chain couples TRBV4-1 to TRBJ2-7, with D maybe TRBD1 (6 bases). CDR1 and CDR2 from the germline V gene are MGHRA and YSYEKL. Trimming took 1 base from V and 3 from J, leaving 13 bases between them. CDR3 length: 15 amino acids. CDR3 amino acids: CASSQGGQGYYEQYF. The CDR3 DNA sequence: TGCGCCAGCAGCCAAGGAGGCCAGGGGTACTACGAGCAGTACTTC.

The V and J genes are TRBV6-1 and TRBJ1-4; D is perhaps TRBD1 (6 bases). Trimming pared 6 bases from V and 8 bases from J, leaving 13 bases between. The CDR3 totals 13 residues. Per the germline V gene, CDR1 is MNHNS and CDR2 is SASEGT. Written as DNA, the CDR3 is TGTGCCAGCAGGGTCAGGGGTGTCGAAAAACTGTTTTTT. Its protein is CASRVRGVEKLFF.

The rearrangement joins TRBV2 to TRBJ2-7; 8 bases align to TRBD2. The V gene's germline CDR1 is SNHLY and CDR2 FYNNEI. This CDR3 has 16 amino acids. V lost 0 bases, J lost 4 bases, and 8 bases stayed unmatched. CDR3 region: CASSEAVSGIRYEQYF. CDR3 DNA sequence: TGTGCCAGCAGTGAAGCAGTTAGCGGGATAAGGTACGAGCAGTACTTC.

This chain connects TRBV10-3 to TRBJ2-5, with D possibly matching TRBD1 (5 bases). Germline lookup yields CDR1 ENHRY and CDR2 SYGVKD. The CDR3 sequence is 12 residues long. V lost 7 bases, J lost 5 bases, and 11 bases lay in between. As DNA, the CDR3 is TGTGCCATCAAGGGGCCCGGGGAGACCCAGTACTTC. It encodes CAIKGPGETQYF.

This chain uses TRBV19 with TRBJ1-1; TRBD1 is a possible D gene (5 bases). Per germline, CDR1 LNHDA and CDR2 SQIVND (reference sequence). V lost 7 bases and J lost 0, with 12 bases in between. The length of the CDR3 is 14 residues. DNA of the CDR3: TGTGCCAGTACCGCCGACAGAATGAACACTGAAGCTTTCTTT. Amino acids: CASTADRMNTEAFF. The whole variable domain, filled in from reference TRBV19 and TRBJ1-1, reads DGGITQSPKYLFRKEGQNVTLSCEQNLNHDAMYWYRQDPGQGLRLIYYSQIVNDFQKGDIAEGYSVSREKKESFPLTVTSAQKNPTAFYLCASTADRMNTEAFFGQGTRLTVV.

V and J are TRBV30 and TRBJ1-2; D is unresolved. Per the germline V gene, CDR1 is GTSNPN and CDR2 is SVGIG (reference sequence). The CDR3 sequence is 13 residues long. The V gene lost 3 bases and the J gene lost 0 bases, with 8 bases spanning the gap. The CDR3 sequence is CAWSPQANYGYTF. The CDR3 DNA is TGTGCCTGGAGCCCCCAGGCTAACTATGGCTACACCTTC. Filled out from reference TRBV30 and TRBJ1-2, the complete variable domain reads SQTIHQWPATLVQPVGSPLSLECTVEGTSNPNLYWYRQAAGRGLQLLFYSVGIGQISSEVPQNLSASRPQDRQFILSSKKLLLSDSGFYLCAWSPQANYGYTFGSGTRLTVV.

The CDR3 DNA follows: TGCAGCGTAGAGGGCGGCACTGAAGCTTTCTTT. Its protein is CSVEGGTEAFF. This chain links TRBV29-1 with TRBJ1-1; D unresolved. V shed 6 bases and J shed 4 bases, with 9 bases lying between them. This CDR3 contains 11 residues. CDR1 and CDR2 from the germline V gene are SQVTM and ANQGSEA.

The chain combines TRBV19 with TRBJ1-5; TRBD1 is a possible D gene (6 bases). The CDR3 consists of 15 residues. V lost 1 base and J lost 5, with 12 bases in between. Looked up from germline, CDR1 is LNHDA and CDR2 is SQIVND (reference sequence). The CDR3 DNA reads TGTGCCAGTAGTATAGTTGAACAGGGACATCAGCCCCAGCATTTT. Protein sequence: CASSIVEQGHQPQHF.

This chain joins TRBV2 and TRBJ2-2; D is perhaps TRBD2 (6 bases). This CDR3 has 15 residues. Germline assignment: CDR1 SNHLY and CDR2 FYNNEI. V lost 4 bases and J lost 7, with 16 bases in between. CDR3 sequence: CASSVRGGGVGELFF. CDR3 sequence (DNA): TGTGCCAGCAGTGTCCGGGGAGGAGGAGTCGGGGAGCTGTTTTTT.

The gene calls are TRBV7-8 and TRBJ1-4; 10 bases line up with TRBD1. Germline trimming cut 6 bases from V and 11 bases from J; bases unmatched to any gene: 9. From germline, CDR1 is SGHVS and CDR2 FQNEAQ. The CDR3 consists of 14 residues. DNA of the CDR3: TGTGCCAGCAGGACAGGGGGCGCAGTTGGGAAACTGTTTTTT. It yields the protein CASRTGGAVGKLFF. Together with reference TRBV7-8 and TRBJ1-4, the CDR3 gives the full variable domain: GAGVSQSPRYKVAKRGQDVALRCDPISGHVSLFWYQQALGQGPEFLTYFQNEAQLDKSGLPSDRFFAERPEGSVSTLKIQRTQQEDSAVYLCASRTGGAVGKLFFGSGTQLSVL.

The gene calls are TRBV5-1 and TRBJ1-2, with D uncertain. This CDR3 comprises 13 residues. V was trimmed by 0 bases and J by 8 bases, leaving 11 bases between them. The V gene's germline CDR1 is SGHRS and CDR2 YFSETQ. This CDR3 reads CASSLGAEGGYTF. The CDR3 DNA follows: TGCGCCAGCAGCTTGGGGGCAGAGGGAGGCTACACCTTC.

The chain links TRBV4-1 to TRBJ2-5; no reliable D call. The V gene lost 3 bases and the J gene lost 0 bases, with 5 bases spanning the gap. This CDR3 has 13 amino acids. Germline loops: CDR1 MGHRA, CDR2 YSYEKL. The CDR3 DNA is TGCGCCAGCAGCCAGTCGTACCAAGAGACCCAGTACTTC. Its protein is CASSQSYQETQYF.

V usage is TRBV4-1 and J usage is TRBJ2-1, with TRBD2 matching 13 bases. The CDR3 contains 16 residues. Per the germline V gene, CDR1 is MGHRA and CDR2 is YSYEKL. Trimming at V came to 4 bases and at J to 7 bases, leaving 7 bases not matched to a gene. The chain's CDR3 is CASSRVLAGGPNEQFF. CDR3 bases: TGCGCCAGCAGCCGGGTACTAGCGGGGGGGCCTAATGAGCAGTTCTTC.

The chain couples TRBV4-3 to TRBJ1-3; D ambiguous. Per the germline V gene, CDR1 is LGHNA and CDR2 is YSLEER. V was trimmed by 3 bases and J by 0 bases, leaving 9 bases between them. The CDR3 runs to 15 residues. The CDR3 loop reads CASSQGTASGNTIYF. CDR3 bases: TGCGCCAGCAGCCAGGGCACAGCCTCTGGAAACACCATATATTTT.

The V gene is TRBV5-5, the J gene TRBJ1-1; D might be TRBD1 (6 bases). V was cut by 4 bases and J by 2 bases, with 12 bases left in between. This CDR3 is built from 14 residues. Germline V gene lookup returns CDR1 SGHKS and CDR2 YYEKEE (reference sequence). CDR3 residues: CASSQRTANTEAFF. The CDR3 DNA is TGTGCCAGCAGCCAGAGGACAGCCAACACTGAAGCTTTCTTT.

The chain couples TRBV5-5 to TRBJ2-7; 7 bases are shared with TRBD2. This CDR3 spans 16 amino acids. Germline V gene data show CDR1 as SGHKS and CDR2 as YYEKEE (reference sequence). J lost 0 bases, V lost 5 bases, and 11 bases had no gene match. The CDR3 region is CASSRGGSLSSYEQYF. CDR3 DNA: TGTGCCAGCAGTCGAGGCGGGAGCCTGAGCTCCTACGAGCAGTACTTC.

This clone has a handful of counts. The chain has TRBV6-1 and TRBJ1-2; no firm D call. Germline V gene lookup returns CDR1 MNHNS and CDR2 SASEGT. The CDR3 extends over 12 amino acids. Written as DNA, the CDR3 is TGTGCTATCCCGGCGGTCTACTATGGCTACACCTTC. Translation: CAIPAVYYGYTF.

The rearrangement joins TRBV7-2 to TRBJ1-1; TRBD1 matches at 10 bases. Germline CDR1 reads SGHTA; CDR2 reads FQGNSA. The CDR3 totals 15 residues. V was clipped by 4 bases and J by 4 bases; unmatched bases: 6. The CDR3 nucleotides read TGTGCCAGCAGCTCGACAGGGGGCGCTCTCACTGAAGCTTTCTTT. Residues: CASSSTGGALTEAFF.